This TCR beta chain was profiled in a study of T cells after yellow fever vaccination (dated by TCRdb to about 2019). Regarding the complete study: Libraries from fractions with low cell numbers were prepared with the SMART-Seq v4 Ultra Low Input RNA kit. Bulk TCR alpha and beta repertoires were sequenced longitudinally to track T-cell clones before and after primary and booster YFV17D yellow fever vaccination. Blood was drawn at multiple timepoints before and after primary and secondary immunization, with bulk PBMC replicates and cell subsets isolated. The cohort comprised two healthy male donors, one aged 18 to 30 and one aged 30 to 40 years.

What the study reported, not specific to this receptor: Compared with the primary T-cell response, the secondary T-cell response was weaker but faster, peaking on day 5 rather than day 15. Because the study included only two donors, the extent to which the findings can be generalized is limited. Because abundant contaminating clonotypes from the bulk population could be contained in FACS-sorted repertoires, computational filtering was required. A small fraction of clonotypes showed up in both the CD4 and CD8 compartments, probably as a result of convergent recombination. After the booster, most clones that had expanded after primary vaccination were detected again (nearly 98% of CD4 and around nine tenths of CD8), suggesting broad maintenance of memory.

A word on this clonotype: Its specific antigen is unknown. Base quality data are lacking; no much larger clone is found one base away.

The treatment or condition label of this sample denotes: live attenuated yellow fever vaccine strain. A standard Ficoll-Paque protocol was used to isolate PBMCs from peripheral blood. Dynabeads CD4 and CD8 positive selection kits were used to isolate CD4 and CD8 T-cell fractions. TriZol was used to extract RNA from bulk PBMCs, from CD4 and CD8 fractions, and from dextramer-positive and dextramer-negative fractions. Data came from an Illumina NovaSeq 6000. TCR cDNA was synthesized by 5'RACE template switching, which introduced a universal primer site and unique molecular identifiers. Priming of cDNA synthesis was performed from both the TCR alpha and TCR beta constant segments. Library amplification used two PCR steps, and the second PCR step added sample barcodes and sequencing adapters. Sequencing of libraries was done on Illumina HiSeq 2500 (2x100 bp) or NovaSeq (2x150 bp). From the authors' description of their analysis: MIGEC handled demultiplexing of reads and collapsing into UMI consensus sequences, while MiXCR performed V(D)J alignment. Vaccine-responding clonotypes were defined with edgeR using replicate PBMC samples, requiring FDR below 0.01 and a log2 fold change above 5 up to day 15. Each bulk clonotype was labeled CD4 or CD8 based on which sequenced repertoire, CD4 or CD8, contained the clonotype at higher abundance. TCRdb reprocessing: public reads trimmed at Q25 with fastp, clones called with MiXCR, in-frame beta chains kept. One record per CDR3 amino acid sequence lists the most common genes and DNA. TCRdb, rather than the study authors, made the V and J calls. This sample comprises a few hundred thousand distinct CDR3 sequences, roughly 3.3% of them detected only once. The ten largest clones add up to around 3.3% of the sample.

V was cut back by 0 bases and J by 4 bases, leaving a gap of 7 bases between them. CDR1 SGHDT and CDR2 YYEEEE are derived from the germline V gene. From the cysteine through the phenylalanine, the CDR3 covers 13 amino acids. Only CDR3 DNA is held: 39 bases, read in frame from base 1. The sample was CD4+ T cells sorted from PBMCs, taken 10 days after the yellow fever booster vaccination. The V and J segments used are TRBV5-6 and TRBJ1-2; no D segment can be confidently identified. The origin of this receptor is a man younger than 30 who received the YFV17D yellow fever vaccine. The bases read TGTGCCAGCAGCTTGGACAGAGCCTATGGCTACACCTTC. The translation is CASSLDRAYGYTF.